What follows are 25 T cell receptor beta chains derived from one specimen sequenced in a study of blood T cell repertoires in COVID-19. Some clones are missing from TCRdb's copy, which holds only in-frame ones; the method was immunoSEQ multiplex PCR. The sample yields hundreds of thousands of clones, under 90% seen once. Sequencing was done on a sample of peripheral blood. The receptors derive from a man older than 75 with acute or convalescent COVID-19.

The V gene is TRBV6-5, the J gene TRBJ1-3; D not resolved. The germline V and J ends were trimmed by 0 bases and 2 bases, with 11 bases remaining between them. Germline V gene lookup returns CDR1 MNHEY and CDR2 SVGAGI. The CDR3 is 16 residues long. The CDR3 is CASSYSRGETGNTIYF. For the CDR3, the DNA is TGTGCCAGCAGTTACTCTCGGGGTGAGACTGGAAACACCATATATTTT.

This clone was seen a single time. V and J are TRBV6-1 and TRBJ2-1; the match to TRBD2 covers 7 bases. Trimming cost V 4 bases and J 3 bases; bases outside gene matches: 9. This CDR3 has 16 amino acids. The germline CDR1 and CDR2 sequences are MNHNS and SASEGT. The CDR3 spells CASSGKSGESYNEQFF. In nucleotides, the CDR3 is TGTGCCAGCAGTGGAAAAAGCGGGGAGAGCTACAATGAGCAGTTCTTC.

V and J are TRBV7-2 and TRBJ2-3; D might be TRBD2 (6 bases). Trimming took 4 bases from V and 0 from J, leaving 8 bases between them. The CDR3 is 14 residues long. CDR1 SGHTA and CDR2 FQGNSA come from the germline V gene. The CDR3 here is CASSSTSSTDTQYF. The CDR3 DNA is TGTGCCAGCAGCTCCACTAGCAGCACAGATACGCAGTATTTT. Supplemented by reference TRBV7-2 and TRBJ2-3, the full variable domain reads GAGVSQSPSNKVTEKGKDVELRCDPISGHTALYWYRQSLGQGLEFLIYFQGNSAPDKSGLPSDRFSAERTGGSVSTLTIQRTQQEDSAVYLCASSSTSSTDTQYFGPGTRLTVL.

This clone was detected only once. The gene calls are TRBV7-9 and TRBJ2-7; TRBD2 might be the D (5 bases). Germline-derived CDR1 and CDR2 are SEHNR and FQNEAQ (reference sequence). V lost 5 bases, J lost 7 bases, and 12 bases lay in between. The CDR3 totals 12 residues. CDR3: CASSPATREQYV. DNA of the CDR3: TGTGCCAGCAGCCCCGCCACTAGAGAGCAGTACGTC.

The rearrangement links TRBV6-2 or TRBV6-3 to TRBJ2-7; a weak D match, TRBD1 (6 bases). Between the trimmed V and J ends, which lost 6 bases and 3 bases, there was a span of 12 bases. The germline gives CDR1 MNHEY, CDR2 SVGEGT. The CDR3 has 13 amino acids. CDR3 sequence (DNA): TGTGCCAGCAGCGTCGACAGGTTCTACGAGCAGTACGTC. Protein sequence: CASSVDRFYEQYV.

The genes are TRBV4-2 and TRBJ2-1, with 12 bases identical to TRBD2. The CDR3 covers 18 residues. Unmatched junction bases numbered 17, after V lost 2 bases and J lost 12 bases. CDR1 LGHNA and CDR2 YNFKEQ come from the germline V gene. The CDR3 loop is CASSQPLVTSGSRDRQFF. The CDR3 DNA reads TGTGCCAGCAGCCAACCCCTAGTGACTAGCGGGAGCAGGGATCGGCAGTTCTTC.

The CDR3 reads CASSLSGTQTNQFF. CDR3 in DNA: TGTGCCAGCAGTCTTTCCGGGACTCAAACCAATCAGTTCTTC. This chain connects TRBV6-5 to TRBJ2-1; tentative D call: TRBD2 (6 bases). Looked up from germline, CDR1 is MNHEY and CDR2 is SVGAGI. Trimming stripped 5 bases from V and 13 bases from J, with 21 bases between. This CDR3 region has 14 residues.

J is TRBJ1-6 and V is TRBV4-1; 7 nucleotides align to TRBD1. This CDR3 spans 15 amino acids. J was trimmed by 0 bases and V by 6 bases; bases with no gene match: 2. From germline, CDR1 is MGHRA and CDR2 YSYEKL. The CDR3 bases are TGCGCCAGCAGACAGGGGAGCTCCTATAATTCACCCCTCCACTTT. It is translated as CASRQGSSYNSPLHF.

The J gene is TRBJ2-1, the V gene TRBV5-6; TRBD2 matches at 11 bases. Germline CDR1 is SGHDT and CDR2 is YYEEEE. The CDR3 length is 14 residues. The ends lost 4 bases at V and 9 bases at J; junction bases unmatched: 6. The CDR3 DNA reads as TGTGCCAGCAGCGGGTGGCTAGCGGGAGGTGAGCAGTTCTTC. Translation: CASSGWLAGGEQFF.

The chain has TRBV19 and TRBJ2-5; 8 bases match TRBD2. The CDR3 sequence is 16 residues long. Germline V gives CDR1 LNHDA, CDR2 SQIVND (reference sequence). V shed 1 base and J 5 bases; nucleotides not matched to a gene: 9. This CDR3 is CASSIGSAGALETQYF. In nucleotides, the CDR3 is TGTGCCAGTAGTATAGGGTCAGCGGGAGCCCTCGAGACCCAGTACTTC.

CDR3 DNA sequence: TGTGCCAGCAGCCTTGGGACAGGGACGAATCAGCCCCAGCATTTT. The encoded protein is CASSLGTGTNQPQHF. The chain uses TRBV6-5 and TRBJ1-5, with TRBD1 matching over 9 bases. Germline loops: CDR1 MNHEY, CDR2 SVGAGI. This CDR3 region has 15 residues. After removal of 6 bases from V and 4 bases from J, the junction contained 7 bases not matched to a gene.

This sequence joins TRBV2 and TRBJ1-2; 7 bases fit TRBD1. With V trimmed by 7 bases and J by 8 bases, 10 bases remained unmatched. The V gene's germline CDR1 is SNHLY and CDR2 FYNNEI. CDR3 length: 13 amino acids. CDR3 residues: CASKRTGVGGYTF. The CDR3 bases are TGTGCCAGCAAACGCACAGGGGTCGGCGGCTACACCTTC.

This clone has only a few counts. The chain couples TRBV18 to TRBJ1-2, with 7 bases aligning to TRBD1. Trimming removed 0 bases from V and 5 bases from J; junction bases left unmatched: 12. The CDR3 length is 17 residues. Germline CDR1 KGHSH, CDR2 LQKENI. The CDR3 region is CASSPPAFSGGIYGYTF. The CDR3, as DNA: TGTGCCAGCTCACCACCCGCTTTCTCAGGGGGAATTTATGGCTACACCTTC.

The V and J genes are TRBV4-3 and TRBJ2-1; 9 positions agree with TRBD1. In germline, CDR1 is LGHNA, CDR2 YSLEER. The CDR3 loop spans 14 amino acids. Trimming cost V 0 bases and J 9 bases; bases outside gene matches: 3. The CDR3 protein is CASSQEPGQGEQFF. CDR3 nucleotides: TGCGCCAGCAGCCAAGAACCGGGACAGGGTGAGCAGTTCTTC.

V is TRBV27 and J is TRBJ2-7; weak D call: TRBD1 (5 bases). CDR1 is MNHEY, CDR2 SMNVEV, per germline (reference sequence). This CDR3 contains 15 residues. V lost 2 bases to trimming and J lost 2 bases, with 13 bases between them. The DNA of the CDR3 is TGTGCCAGCAGTTTAAAGGGGATCGGTACCTACGAGCAGTACTTC. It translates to CASSLKGIGTYEQYF.

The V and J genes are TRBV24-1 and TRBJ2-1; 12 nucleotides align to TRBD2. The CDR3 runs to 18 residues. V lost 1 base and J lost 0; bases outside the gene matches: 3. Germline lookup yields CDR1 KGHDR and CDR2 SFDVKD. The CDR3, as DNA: TGTGCCACCAGTGATTTCCAGACTAGCGGGAGCTCCTACAATGAGCAGTTCTTC. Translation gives CATSDFQTSGSSYNEQFF.

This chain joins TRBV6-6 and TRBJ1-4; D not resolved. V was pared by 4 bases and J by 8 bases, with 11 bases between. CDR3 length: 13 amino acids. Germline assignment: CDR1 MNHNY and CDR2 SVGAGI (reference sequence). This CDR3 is CASSSVQREKLFF. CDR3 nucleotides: TGTGCCAGCAGTTCGGTCCAGCGGGAAAAACTGTTTTTT.

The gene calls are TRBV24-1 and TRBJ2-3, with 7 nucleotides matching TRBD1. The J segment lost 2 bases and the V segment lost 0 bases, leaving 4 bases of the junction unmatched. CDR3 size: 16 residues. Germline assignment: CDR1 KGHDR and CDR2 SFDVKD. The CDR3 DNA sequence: TGTGCCACCAGTGATTTGCGGGACAGCCCCACAGATACGCAGTATTTT. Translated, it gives CATSDLRDSPTDTQYF.

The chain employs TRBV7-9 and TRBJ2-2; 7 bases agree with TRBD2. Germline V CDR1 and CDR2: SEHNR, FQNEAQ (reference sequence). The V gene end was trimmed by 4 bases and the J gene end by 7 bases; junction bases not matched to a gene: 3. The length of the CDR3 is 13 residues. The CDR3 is CASSWRESGELFF. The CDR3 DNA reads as TGTGCCAGCAGCTGGCGGGAGAGCGGGGAGCTGTTTTTT. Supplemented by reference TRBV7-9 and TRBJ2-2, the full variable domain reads DTGVSQNPRHKITKRGQNVTFRCDPISEHNRLYWYRQTLGQGPEFLTYFQNEAQLEKSRLLSDRFSAERPKGSFSTLEIQRTEQGDSAMYLCASSWRESGELFFGEGSRLTVL.

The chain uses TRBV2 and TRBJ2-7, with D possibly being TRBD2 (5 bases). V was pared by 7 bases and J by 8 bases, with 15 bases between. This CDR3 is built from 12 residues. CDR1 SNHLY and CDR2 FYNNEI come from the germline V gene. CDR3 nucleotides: TGTGCCAGCACCCCGGGGTTACAGCAGCAGTACGTC. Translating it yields CASTPGLQQQYV.

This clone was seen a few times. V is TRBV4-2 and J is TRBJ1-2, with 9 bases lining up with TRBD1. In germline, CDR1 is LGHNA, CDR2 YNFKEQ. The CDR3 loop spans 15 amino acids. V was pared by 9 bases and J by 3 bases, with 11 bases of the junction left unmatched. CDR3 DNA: TGTGCCAGTCAACCCGCGGGACAGGGAGACTATGGCTACACCTTC. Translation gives CASQPAGQGDYGYTF.

This CDR3 reads CASSRSRQGTNEKLFF. The CDR3 DNA sequence: TGCGCCAGCAGCCGAAGCCGACAGGGGACAAATGAAAAACTGTTTTTT. The J gene is TRBJ1-4, the V gene TRBV5-1; 8 bases align to TRBD1. Per the germline V gene, CDR1 is SGHRS and CDR2 is YFSETQ. The CDR3 has 16 residues. The junction had 10 bases not matched to a gene; V was cut back by 4 bases and J by 5 bases.

The CDR3 reads CASSTDRAQFF. The CDR3 bases are TGTGCCAGCAGCACGGACAGGGCGCAGTTCTTC. V gene TRBV13 combines with J gene TRBJ2-1; 8 bases agree with TRBD1. The V and J ends lost 5 bases and 12 bases, in that order; junction bases with no gene match: 3. Germline CDR1 is PRHDT and CDR2 is FYEKMQ (reference sequence). This CDR3 is built from 11 residues.

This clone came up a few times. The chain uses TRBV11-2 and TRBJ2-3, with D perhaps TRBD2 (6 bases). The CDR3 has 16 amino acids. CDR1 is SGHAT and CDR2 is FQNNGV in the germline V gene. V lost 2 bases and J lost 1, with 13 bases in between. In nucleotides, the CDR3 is TGTGCCAGCAGCTTAACGGGGGAAAGCGGCACAGATACGCAGTATTTT. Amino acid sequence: CASSLTGESGTDTQYF.

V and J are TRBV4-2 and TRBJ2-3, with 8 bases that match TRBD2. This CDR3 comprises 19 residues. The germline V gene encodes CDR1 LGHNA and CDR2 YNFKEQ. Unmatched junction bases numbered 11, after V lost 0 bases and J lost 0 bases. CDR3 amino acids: CASSQEGNSGTISTDTQYF. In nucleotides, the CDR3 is TGTGCCAGCAGCCAAGAAGGGAATAGCGGGACCATAAGCACAGATACGCAGTATTTT.